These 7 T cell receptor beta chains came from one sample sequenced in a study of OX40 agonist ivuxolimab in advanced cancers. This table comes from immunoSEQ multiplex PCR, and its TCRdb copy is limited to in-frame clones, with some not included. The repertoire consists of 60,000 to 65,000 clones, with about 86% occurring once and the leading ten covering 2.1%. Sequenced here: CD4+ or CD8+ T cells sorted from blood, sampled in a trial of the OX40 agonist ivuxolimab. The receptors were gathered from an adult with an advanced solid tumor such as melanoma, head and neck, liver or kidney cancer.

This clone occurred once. The chain's CDR3 is CASSGGAINEQFF. The CDR3 DNA is TGTGCCAGCAGCGGGGGGGCCATTAATGAGCAGTTCTTC. The V gene is TRBV25-1, the J gene TRBJ2-1; 8 bases fit TRBD2. This CDR3 has 13 amino acids. CDR1 is MGHDK and CDR2 is SYGVNS in the germline V gene. The trim removed 6 bases at V and 7 bases at J, leaving 5 bases unmatched.

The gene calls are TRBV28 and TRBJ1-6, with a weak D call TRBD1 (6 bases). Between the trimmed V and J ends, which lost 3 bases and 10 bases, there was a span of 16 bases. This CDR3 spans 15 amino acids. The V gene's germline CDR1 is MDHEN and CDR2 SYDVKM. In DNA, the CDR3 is TGTGCCAGCAGTTTTCTGGGGGCGAGAAGGTCACCCCTCCACTTT. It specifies CASSFLGARRSPLHF.

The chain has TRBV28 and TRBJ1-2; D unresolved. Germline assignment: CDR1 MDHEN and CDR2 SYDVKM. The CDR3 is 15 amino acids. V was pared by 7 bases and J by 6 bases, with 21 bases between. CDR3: CASTWGGGRADGYTF. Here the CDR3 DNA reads TGTGCCAGCACCTGGGGTGGAGGCCGAGCGGATGGCTACACCTTC.

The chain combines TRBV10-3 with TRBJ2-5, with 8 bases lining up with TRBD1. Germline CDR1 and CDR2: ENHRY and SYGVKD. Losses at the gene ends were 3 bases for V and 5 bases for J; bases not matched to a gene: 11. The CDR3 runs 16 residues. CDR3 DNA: TGTGCCATCAGTGATACGCAGGGGGCTGGTCGGGAGACCCAGTACTTC. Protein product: CAISDTQGAGRETQYF.

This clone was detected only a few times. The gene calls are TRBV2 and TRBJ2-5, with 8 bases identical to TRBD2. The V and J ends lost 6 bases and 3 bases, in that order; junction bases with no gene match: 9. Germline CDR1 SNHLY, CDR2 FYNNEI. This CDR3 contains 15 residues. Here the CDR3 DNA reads TGTGCCAGCAGGACCCGACCGGGACTAGAAGAGACCCAGTACTTC. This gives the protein CASRTRPGLEETQYF.

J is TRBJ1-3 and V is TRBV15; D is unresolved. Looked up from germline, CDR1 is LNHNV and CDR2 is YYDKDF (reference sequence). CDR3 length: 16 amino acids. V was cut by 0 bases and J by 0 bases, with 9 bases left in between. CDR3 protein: CATSRDSGSSGNTIYF. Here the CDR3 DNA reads TGTGCCACCAGCAGAGATTCAGGAAGCTCTGGAAACACCATATATTTT. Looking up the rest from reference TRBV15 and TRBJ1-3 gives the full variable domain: DAMVIQNPRYQVTQFGKPVTLSCSQTLNHNVMYWYQQKSSQAPKLLFHYYDKDFNNEADTPDNFQSRRPNTSFCFLDIRSPGLGDTAMYLCATSRDSGSSGNTIYFGEGSWLTVV.

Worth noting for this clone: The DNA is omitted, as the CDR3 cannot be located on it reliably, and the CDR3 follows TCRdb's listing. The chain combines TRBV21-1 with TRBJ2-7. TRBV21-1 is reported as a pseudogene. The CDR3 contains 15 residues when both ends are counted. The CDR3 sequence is CASSKVGKGSYEQYF.